A single sample gave rise to the 9 T cell receptor beta chains below, sequenced in a study of metastatic and nonmetastatic thyroid tumors. Using MiXCR, TCRdb reanalyzed the PCR reads. Of 6,100 or so clones listed, under 35% are singletons. Each patient went into thyroid surgery without having received any treatment. Sequencing was performed on adjacent normal tissue. Receptors originate from a female donor with papillary thyroid cancer or a benign thyroid nodule (not recorded which). Some clones in this sample may be carry-over from other donors' samples.

In this sample, this clone is medium-sized. The CDR3 protein is CASSYWGFSYEQYF. The CDR3 nucleotides are TGTGCCAGCAGTTATTGGGGTTTCTCCTACGAGCAGTACTTC. The genes are TRBV6-6 and TRBJ2-7; D gene uncertain. V was clipped by 3 bases and J by 0 bases, with 9 bases between them. This CDR3 is 14 amino acids long. CDR1 and CDR2 (germline): MNHNY, SVGAGI (reference sequence).

As for this clone: Distinct nucleotide sequences in the sample also encode this CDR3. V and J are TRBV9 and TRBJ2-7; TRBD2 aligns across 8 bases. CDR3 size: 15 residues. Looked up from germline, CDR1 is SGDLS and CDR2 is YYNGEE. V lost 0 bases and J lost 6; bases outside the gene matches: 8. CDR3 coding DNA: TGTGCCAGCAGCGTAGGGAGCGGGGGAGGGGCCGAGCAGTACTTC. Translated: CASSVGSGGGAEQYF.

This clone was seen ten or more times. V is TRBV11-2 and J is TRBJ2-5; 8 bases are a match to TRBD1. Germline CDR1 SGHAT, CDR2 FQNNGV. This CDR3 is 17 amino acids long. The J segment lost 3 bases and the V segment lost 5 bases, leaving 14 bases of the junction unmatched. CDR3 nucleotides: TGTGCCAGCAGCCCACCGGGACAGGCGGTCAGAAAAGAGACCCAGTACTTC. Its protein product is CASSPPGQAVRKETQYF.

The gene calls are TRBV11-1 and TRBJ1-1; a possible D gene is TRBD1 (6 bases). V lost 4 bases to trimming and J lost 3 bases, with 18 bases between them. CDR3 length: 16 amino acids. Per germline, CDR1 SGHAT and CDR2 FQDESV (reference sequence). CDR3 region: CASSSTDRPADTEAFF. The CDR3 DNA reads TGTGCCAGCAGCTCTACAGACAGGCCCGCTGACACTGAAGCTTTCTTT. Complete variable domain (other parts from reference TRBV11-1 and TRBJ1-1): EAEVAQSPRYKITEKSQAVAFWCDPISGHATLYWYRQILGQGPELLVQFQDESVVDDSQLPKDRFSAERLKGVDSTLKIQPAELGDSAMYLCASSSTDRPADTEAFFGQGTRLTVV.

This clone was picked up one time. The V and J genes are TRBV30 and TRBJ1-3, with D unresolved. Trimming cost V 0 bases and J 0 bases, with 9 bases left between them. The V gene's germline CDR1 is GTSNPN and CDR2 SVGIG (reference sequence). This CDR3 comprises 15 residues. CDR3 residues: CAWSVGGNSGNTIYF. CDR3 in DNA: TGTGCCTGGAGTGTAGGCGGGAACTCTGGAAACACCATATATTTT.

This clone occurred many times. Written as DNA, the CDR3 is TGCGCCAGCAGCCAAGATCCTATAGGCCTCAATCAGCCCCAGCATTTT. Translating it yields CASSQDPIGLNQPQHF. The V call is TRBV4-1, the J call TRBJ1-5; D is ambiguous. Germline V lookup: CDR1 MGHRA, CDR2 YSYEKL. The CDR3 loop spans 16 amino acids. The ends were cut back, 0 bases at V and 3 bases at J, with 12 bases in the middle.

This clone was counted only a few times. The chain couples TRBV2 to TRBJ2-7; 7 positions match TRBD2. In germline, CDR1 is SNHLY, CDR2 FYNNEI. The CDR3 is made up of 12 amino acids. After removal of 5 bases from V and 3 bases from J, the junction contained 1 base not matched to a gene. CDR3 in DNA: TGTGCCAGCAGTCAGCGGGACTACGAGCAGTACTTC. Its protein is CASSQRDYEQYF.

This clone counts as large (0.1 to 1%). CDR3 in DNA: TGTGCCAGCAGTTACTCCGCCGTCGGGGGCGGCTACACCTTC. Protein: CASSYSAVGGGYTF. The chain links TRBV6-2 or TRBV6-3 to TRBJ1-2, with D perhaps TRBD1 (6 bases). V lost 0 bases and J 8 bases, leaving 13 bases between the germline ends. Germline CDR1 reads MNHEY; CDR2 reads SVGEGT. CDR3 length: 14 residues.

V usage is TRBV28 and J usage is TRBJ2-7, with D tentatively TRBD2 (6 bases). CDR1 is MDHEN and CDR2 is SYDVKM in the germline V gene. Trimming cost V 4 bases and J 5 bases, with 18 bases left between them. The CDR3 runs to 15 residues. CDR3 in DNA: TGTGCCAGCAGTTGGGGGGTCGGGTCAGGGCACGAGCAGTACTTC. Its translation: CASSWGVGSGHEQYF. The entire variable domain, with the rest obtained from reference TRBV28 and TRBJ2-7, is as follows: DVKVTQSSRYLVKRTGEKVFLECVQDMDHENMFWYRQDPGLGLRLIYFSYDVKMKEKGDIPEGYSVSREKKERFSLILESASTNQTSMYLCASSWGVGSGHEQYFGPGTRLTVT.